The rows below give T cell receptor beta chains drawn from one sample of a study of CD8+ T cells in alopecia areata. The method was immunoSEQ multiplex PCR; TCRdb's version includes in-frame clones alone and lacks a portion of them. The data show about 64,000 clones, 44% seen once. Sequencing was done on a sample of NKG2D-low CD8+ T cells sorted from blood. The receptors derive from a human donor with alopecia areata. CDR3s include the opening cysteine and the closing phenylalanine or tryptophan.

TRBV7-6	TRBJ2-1	CASSLASGGNEQFF
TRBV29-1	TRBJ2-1	CSVDSGSGNEQFF
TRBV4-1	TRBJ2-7	CASSQEHASFPYEQYF
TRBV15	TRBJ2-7	CATSSEREDQYF
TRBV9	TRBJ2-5	CASSGDRQYF
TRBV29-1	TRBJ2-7	CSARGATYEQYF
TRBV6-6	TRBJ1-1	CASSQTEAFF
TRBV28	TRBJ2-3	CASSGDRGYLAASTDTQYF
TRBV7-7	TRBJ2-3	CASSGRLDRNTDTQYF
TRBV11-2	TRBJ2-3	CASSSFFSGGTDTQYF
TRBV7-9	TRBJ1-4	CAARGQGGEKLFF
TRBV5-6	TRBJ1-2	CASSLARSGYTF
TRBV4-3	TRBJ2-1	CASSQKREGLRIF
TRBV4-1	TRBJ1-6	CASSQVGGSSYNSPLHF
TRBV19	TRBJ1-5	CASSMGTGFQPQHF
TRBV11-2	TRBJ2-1	CASSPGTSRGAKQFF
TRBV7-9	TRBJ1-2	CASSLGGILEGYTF
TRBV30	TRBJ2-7	CAWSVLGEQYF
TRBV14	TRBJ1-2	CASSPGQGLGYGYTF
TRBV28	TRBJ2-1	CASRPSGSYYEQFF
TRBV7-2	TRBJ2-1	CASSLWDGYNEQFF
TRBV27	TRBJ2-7	CASSNGQIYEQYF
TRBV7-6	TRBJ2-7	CASSLSASYEQYF
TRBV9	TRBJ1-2	CASSFVANYGYTF
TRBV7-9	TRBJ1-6	CASSPTRPGVNSPLHF
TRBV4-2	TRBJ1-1	CASSQEALMNTEAFF
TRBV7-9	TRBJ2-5	CASSQVRGETQYF
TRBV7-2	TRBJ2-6	CASSLITSGANVLTF
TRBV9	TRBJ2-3	CASSPRLRPGTDTQYF
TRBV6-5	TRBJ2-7	CASSYAAGGEQYF
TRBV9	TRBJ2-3	CASSVEGTADTQYF
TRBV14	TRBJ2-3	CASSREAGDTQYF
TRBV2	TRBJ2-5	CASKRLAVAQETQYF
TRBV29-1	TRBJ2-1	CSVVLAGGNNEQFF
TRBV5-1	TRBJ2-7	CASSPAFRQTSYEQYF
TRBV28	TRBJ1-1	CASSFGALNTEAFF
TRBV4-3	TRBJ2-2	CASSPEEGGGRELFF
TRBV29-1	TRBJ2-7	CSVDPGTGGHEQYF
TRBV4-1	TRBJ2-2	CASSQELGRGAQLNTGELFF
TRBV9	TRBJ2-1	CASSRTGGSHPYNEQFF
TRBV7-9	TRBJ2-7	CASSSWEREAREQYF
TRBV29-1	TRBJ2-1	CSVEGGPRGSYNEQFF
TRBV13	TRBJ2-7	CASSQRTGTEWYEQYF
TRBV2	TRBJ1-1	CASREPRAPANTEAFF
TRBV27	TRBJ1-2	CASSSGDYGYTF
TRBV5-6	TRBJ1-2	CASSLSYSEGYGYTF
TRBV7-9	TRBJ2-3	CASSLGAVTQYF
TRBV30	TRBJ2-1	CAWSGVAGEDEQFF
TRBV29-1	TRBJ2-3	CSVGEGDTQYF
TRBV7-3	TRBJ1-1	CASSFHGGNTEAFF
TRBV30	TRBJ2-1	CAWTVAGYSYNEQFF
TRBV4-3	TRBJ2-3	CASSQELAALDTQYF
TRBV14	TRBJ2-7	CASSNGQGSSYEQYF
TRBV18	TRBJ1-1	CASSLPRNTEAFF
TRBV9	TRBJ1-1	CASNKGSDTEAFF